The entry below describes one T cell receptor beta chain. Its antigen remains unidentified. No much larger clone exists at a distance of one base, and base qualities are not known. The data originate from a study of CD8 T cells in ankylosing spondylitis (dated by TCRdb to 2016 to 2017). Describing the broader study: The study profiled T cell receptor beta repertoires in healthy donors and ankylosing spondylitis patients to find disease-linked TCR variants. Peripheral blood samples were taken, and synovial fluid was additionally collected from ankylosing spondylitis patients. The full study cohort comprised 25 ankylosing spondylitis patients and over 95 healthy donors.

Via the germline V gene, CDR1 is SGHRS and CDR2 YFSETQ. The CDR3 numbers 14 residues from cysteine through phenylalanine. Of all the DNA, just the CDR3 is kept, 42 bases in frame from base 1. V is reduced by 6 bases and J by 5 bases, leaving a spacing of 14 bases between them. These reads were obtained on an Illumina HiSeq 2500. Quantitative 5'-RACE with molecular barcodes was used to prepare TCR beta libraries. On the authors' methods: A new computational method based on a probabilistic model of VDJ rearrangement was used to identify disease-linked TCR variants. Using fastp at Q25 and MiXCR, TCRdb reprocessed the public reads and kept productive beta chains. Rows are combined by CDR3 protein, so each entry shows the most common genes and DNA. It is TCRdb's table, rather than the study itself, that gives the V and J calls and clone size. The sample records around 140,000 distinct CDR3 sequences, more than 15% of which are singletons. Clones ranked in the top ten supply 33% of the sample.

Summary of the overall study and its limitations: The disease-linked clones were reported as significantly enriched in matched synovial fluid samples from ankylosing spondylitis patients. Blood from ankylosing spondylitis patients appeared to be characterized by a TCR beta motif made up of about 8 highly homologous amino acid variants. A CD8+ phenotype was shown by the disease-linked clones, which were found at relatively low frequencies in peripheral blood. Some motif variants had previously been reported in the synovial fluid and blood of reactive arthritis patients, which suggests shared mechanisms of disease initiation.

The origin of this receptor is a male donor with ankylosing spondylitis. This chain is built from TRBV5-1 and TRBJ2-2; the D gene is perhaps TRBD1, from 6 matching bases. The sequenced sample was blood, either unsorted or a sorted T cell fraction (not recorded which). The CDR3 is CASKLDRGTGELFF. The DNA sequence follows: TGCGCCAGCAAGCTGGACAGAGGGACCGGGGAGCTGTTTTTT.